A single sample is the source of the 18 T cell receptor beta chains below, sequenced in a study of blood T cell repertoires in COVID-19. Using immunoSEQ multiplex PCR, the repertoire was profiled, and TCRdb retains in-frame clones only, with some absent. The table has approximately 150,000 clones, more than 85% seen once; the top ten hold 2%. What was sequenced was peripheral blood. These TCRs come from an older woman with COVID-19, enrolled during active disease.

The chain recombines TRBV10-3 with TRBJ2-2; D is undetermined. Between the trimmed V and J ends, which lost 6 bases and 0 bases, there was a span of 11 bases. CDR3 length equals 15 residues. CDR1 and CDR2 from the germline V gene are ENHRY and SYGVKD. CDR3 region: CAIRPWRSNTGELFF. CDR3 coding DNA: TGTGCCATCAGACCCTGGCGGTCGAACACCGGGGAGCTGTTTTTT.

This rearrangement joins TRBV27 to TRBJ1-6; 8 bases line up with TRBD1. The CDR3 totals 16 residues. CDR1 and CDR2 from the germline V gene are MNHEY and SMNVEV (reference sequence). V dropped 6 bases and J dropped 1; count of bases not matched to a gene: 5. The CDR3 DNA follows: TGTGCCAGCAGAAGTACAGGGGGTTCCTATAATTCACCCCTCCACTTT. Translated: CASRSTGGSYNSPLHF.

This clone was recorded only once. V is TRBV7-2 and J is TRBJ2-5; 7 nucleotides align to TRBD1. V shed 1 base, J shed 0 bases, and the junction held 8 bases outside the gene matches. The CDR3 is 17 amino acids. Germline V gives CDR1 SGHTA, CDR2 FQGNSA. CDR3 bases: TGTGCCAGCAGCTTAGGGGTGGCCAGGGGGTACCAAGAGACCCAGTACTTC. This gives the protein CASSLGVARGYQETQYF.

The chain is built from TRBV3-1 (or the pseudogene TRBV3-2) and TRBJ1-1; D perhaps matches TRBD1 (5 bases). The CDR3 is made up of 14 amino acids. Germline CDR1 reads LGHDT; CDR2 reads YNNKEL (reference sequence). Between the trimmed V and J ends, which lost 4 bases and 0 bases, there was a span of 9 bases. In nucleotides, the CDR3 is TGTGCCAGCAGCCCGGGACTGTTGAACACTGAAGCTTTCTTT. It codes for CASSPGLLNTEAFF.

The chain is built from TRBV6-6 and TRBJ2-2; D perhaps matches TRBD2 (5 bases). The V and J ends lost 2 bases and 2 bases respectively, with 9 bases between them. Germline values: CDR1 MNHNY, CDR2 SVGAGI (reference sequence). The CDR3 consists of 15 residues. The chain's CDR3 is CASSYGRGNTGELFF. The CDR3, as DNA: TGTGCCAGCAGTTACGGTCGGGGAAACACCGGGGAGCTGTTTTTT.

The J gene is TRBJ1-2, the V gene TRBV3-1 (or the pseudogene TRBV3-2); TRBD1 might be the D (6 bases). Trimming left V 0 bases short and J 0 bases short, with 11 bases between. Germline lookup yields CDR1 LGHDT and CDR2 YNNKEL (reference sequence). The CDR3 runs 16 residues. CDR3 sequence: CASSQEGTITNYGYTF. The CDR3 DNA reads as TGTGCCAGCAGCCAAGAGGGGACAATTACTAACTATGGCTACACCTTC.

The chain combines TRBV25-1 with TRBJ1-5; D might be TRBD1 (6 bases). Germline CDR1 and CDR2: MGHDK and SYGVNS. V was shortened by 1 base and J by 3 bases, with 10 bases between the two germline ends. This CDR3 spans 15 amino acids. CDR3 DNA: TGTGCCAGCAGTGAATTAGGGGGTTTCAATCAGCCCCAGCATTTT. Its translation is CASSELGGFNQPQHF. Full variable domain (missing parts from reference TRBV25-1 and TRBJ1-5): EADIYQTPRYLVIGTGKKITLECSQTMGHDKMYWYQQDPGMELHLIHYSYGVNSTEKGDLSSESTVSRIRTEHFPLTLESARPSHTSQYLCASSELGGFNQPQHFGDGTRLSIL.

This clone was seen a handful of times. The J gene is TRBJ1-3, the V gene TRBV3-1 (or the pseudogene TRBV3-2); D unresolved. Germline CDR1 reads LGHDT; CDR2 reads YNNKEL (reference sequence). The germline V and J ends were trimmed by 4 bases and 2 bases, with 18 bases remaining between them. The CDR3 covers 17 residues. CDR3: CASSPTPAFTPGNTIYF. The CDR3 DNA follows: TGTGCCAGCAGCCCGACACCCGCTTTCACTCCTGGAAACACCATATATTTT.

The chain uses TRBV15 and TRBJ2-5; possible D gene TRBD2, 5 bases. This CDR3 region has 16 residues. Germline CDR1 LNHNV, CDR2 YYDKDF (reference sequence). The ends were cut back, 0 bases at V and 2 bases at J, with 13 bases in the middle. CDR3: CATSRDQARGQETQYF. The CDR3 DNA sequence: TGTGCCACCAGCAGAGATCAGGCCCGGGGTCAAGAGACCCAGTACTTC.

The V gene is TRBV6-5, the J gene TRBJ1-4, with 8 bases lining up with TRBD1. The CDR3 has 14 residues. The germline V gene has CDR1 MNHEY and CDR2 SVGAGI. V shed 6 bases and J 6 bases; nucleotides not matched to a gene: 6. DNA of the CDR3: TGTGCCAGCAGCTCCAGGGGGCGGGATGAAAAACTGTTTTTT. It codes for CASSSRGRDEKLFF.

The chain employs TRBV5-1 and TRBJ1-1; maybe TRBD1 (5 bases). The CDR3 spans 15 residues. Germline V lookup: CDR1 SGHRS, CDR2 YFSETQ. V lost 0 bases, J lost 0 bases, and 9 bases lay in between. The CDR3 nucleotides are TGCGCCAGCAGCTTGGCCCGGGGGTTGAACACTGAAGCTTTCTTT. Translated, it gives CASSLARGLNTEAFF. The full variable domain, in which reference TRBV5-1 and TRBJ1-1 provide the parts outside the CDR3, is KAGVTQTPRYLIKTRGQQVTLSCSPISGHRSVSWYQQTPGQGLQFLFEYFSETQRNKGNFPGRFSGRQFSNSRSEMNVSTLELGDSALYLCASSLARGLNTEAFFGQGTRLTVV.

The chain joins TRBV12-5 to TRBJ1-2; 7 nucleotides match TRBD1. The CDR3 length is 16 residues. Germline CDR1 LGHNT, CDR2 FRNRAP. V lost 1 base, J lost 8 bases, and 13 bases stayed unmatched. Here the CDR3 reads CASGLALSHRGGGYTF. As DNA, the CDR3 is TGTGCTAGTGGTTTGGCCCTCAGTCACAGGGGTGGAGGCTACACCTTC.

This rearrangement joins TRBV2 to TRBJ1-3, with D unclear. Trimming took off 6 bases at V and 0 bases at J, with 6 bases between the two ends. Germline CDR1 is SNHLY and CDR2 is FYNNEI. The CDR3 runs to 13 residues. The CDR3 is CASRGLSGNTIYF. In nucleotides, the CDR3 is TGTGCCAGCAGAGGACTCTCTGGAAACACCATATATTTT. Variable domain in full (rest from reference TRBV2 and TRBJ1-3): EPEVTQTPSHQVTQMGQEVILRCVPISNHLYFYWYRQILGQKVEFLVSFYNNEISEKSEIFDDQFSVERPDGSNFTLKIRSTKLEDSAMYFCASRGLSGNTIYFGEGSWLTVV.

The rearrangement uses TRBV29-1 and TRBJ1-2; D is ambiguous. V gave up 6 bases and J gave up 8 bases, with 7 bases separating them. This CDR3 region has 9 residues. Germline CDR1 and CDR2: SQVTM and ANQGSEA. The CDR3 DNA is TGCAGCGTAGACAACGGCTACACCTTC. Amino acids: CSVDNGYTF.

This chain connects TRBV19 to TRBJ1-1, with D tentatively TRBD1 (6 bases). Looked up from germline, CDR1 is LNHDA and CDR2 is SQIVND (reference sequence). The V end was cut by 4 bases, the J end by 7 bases, with 13 bases between. The CDR3 sequence is 13 residues long. CDR3 in amino acids: CASSTLPDSEAFF. The CDR3 nucleotides read TGTGCCAGTAGTACCCTACCGGACAGTGAAGCTTTCTTT.

The chain recombines TRBV6-5 with TRBJ1-4; the D gene is possibly TRBD1 (6 bases). V lost 7 bases, J lost 0 bases, and 12 bases lay in between. The CDR3 covers 15 residues. CDR1 MNHEY and CDR2 SVGAGI come from the germline V gene. DNA of the CDR3: TGTGCCAGCAAAGAGGACAGTTCAACTAATGAAAAACTGTTTTTT. Its translation: CASKEDSSTNEKLFF.

V gene TRBV3-1 (or the pseudogene TRBV3-2) combines with J gene TRBJ2-2; D might be TRBD2 (7 bases). The CDR3 is 17 residues long. Germline V gives CDR1 LGHDT, CDR2 YNNKEL (reference sequence). Trimming removed 4 bases from V and 5 bases from J, with 20 bases in between. The CDR3, as DNA: TGTGCCAGCAGCCTCGGAGGGGGGGCGCGTAGAACCGGGGAGCTGTTTTTT. It yields the protein CASSLGGGARRTGELFF.

The table lists this clone with a few counts. This rearrangement joins TRBV6-1 to TRBJ1-1; D remains unclear. V dropped 3 bases and J dropped 1 base, with 9 bases sitting between them. This CDR3 region has 14 residues. Germline V lookup: CDR1 MNHNS, CDR2 SASEGT. The CDR3 here is CASSDAVENTEAFF. Here the CDR3 DNA reads TGTGCCAGCAGTGATGCGGTGGAGAACACTGAAGCTTTCTTT.